Reported below is one TCR beta chain. The data were taken from a study of cytomegalovirus exposure and HLA in healthy donors. Germline CDR1 is MNHEY and CDR2 is SVGAGI. Trimming cost V 7 bases and J 5 bases, with 24 bases left between them. This CDR3 comprises 16 residues. The PCR had 60 Vbeta and 13 Jbeta primers. The method was immunoSEQ multiplex PCR; TCRdb's version includes in-frame clones alone and lacks a portion of them. This sample yields roughly 150,000 clones, of which more than 70% are seen a single time; around 3% belongs to the top ten. The receptor comes from a male donor in good health and CMV-seronegative. The genes are TRBV6-5 and TRBJ2-7; possible D gene TRBD2, 6 bases. The source material was PBMCs. The CDR3 sequence is CASIYSRDSRIHEQYF. CDR3 in DNA: TGTGCCAGCATTTATAGCCGGGACTCGCGGATCCACGAGCAGTACTTC.